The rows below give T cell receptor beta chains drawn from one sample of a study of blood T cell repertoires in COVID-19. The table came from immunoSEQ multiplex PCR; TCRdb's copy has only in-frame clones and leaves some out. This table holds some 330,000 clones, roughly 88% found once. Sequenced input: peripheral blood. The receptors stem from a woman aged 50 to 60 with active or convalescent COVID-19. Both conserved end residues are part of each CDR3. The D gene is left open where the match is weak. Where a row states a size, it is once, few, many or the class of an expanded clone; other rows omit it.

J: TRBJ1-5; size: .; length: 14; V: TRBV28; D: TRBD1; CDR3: CASSYTGVGQPQHF; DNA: TGTGCCAGCAGCTACACAGGGGTAGGTCAGCCCCAGCATTTT
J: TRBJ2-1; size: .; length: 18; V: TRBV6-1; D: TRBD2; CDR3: CASSGRTSGMISYNEQFF; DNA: TGTGCCAGCAGTGGGAGGACTAGCGGGATGATCTCCTACAATGAGCAGTTCTTC
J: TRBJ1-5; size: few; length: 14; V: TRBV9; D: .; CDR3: CASSAGYSNQPQHF; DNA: TGTGCCAGCAGCGCGGGATATAGCAATCAGCCCCAGCATTTT
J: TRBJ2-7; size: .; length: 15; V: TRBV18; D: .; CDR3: CASSSQREAFYEQYF; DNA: TGTGCCAGCTCATCCCAACGGGAAGCATTTTACGAGCAGTACTTC
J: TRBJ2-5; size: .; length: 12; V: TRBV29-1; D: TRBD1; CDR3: CSVGRDSVTQYF; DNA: TGCAGCGTTGGAAGGGACAGTGTTACCCAGTACTTC
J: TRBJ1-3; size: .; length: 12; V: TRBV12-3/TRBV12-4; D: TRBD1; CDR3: CASSRQGYTIYF; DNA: TGTGCCAGCAGCAGACAGGGATACACCATATATTTT
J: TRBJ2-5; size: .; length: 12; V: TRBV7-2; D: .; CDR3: CASSLQGETQYF; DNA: TGTGCCAGCAGCTTACAGGGGGAGACCCAGTACTTC
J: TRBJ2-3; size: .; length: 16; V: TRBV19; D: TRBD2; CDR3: CASSIRRTSGSDTQYF; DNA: TGTGCCAGTAGTATTAGGCGGACTAGCGGGAGTGATACGCAGTATTTT
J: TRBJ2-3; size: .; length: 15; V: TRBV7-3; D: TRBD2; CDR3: CASSLSGGYTDTQYF; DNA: TGTGCCAGCAGCCTCAGCGGGGGCTACACAGATACGCAGTATTTT
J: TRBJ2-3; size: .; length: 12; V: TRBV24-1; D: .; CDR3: CATEGSTDTQYF; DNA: TGTGCCACCGAGGGTAGCACAGATACGCAGTATTTT
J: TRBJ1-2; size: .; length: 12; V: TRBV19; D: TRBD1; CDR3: CASIATGSGYTF; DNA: TGTGCCAGTATCGCGACAGGGAGCGGCTACACCTTC
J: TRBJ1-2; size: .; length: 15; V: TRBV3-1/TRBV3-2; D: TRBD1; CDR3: CASSPRDRGGYGYTF; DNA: TGTGCCAGCAGCCCCCGGGACAGGGGAGGCTATGGCTACACCTTC
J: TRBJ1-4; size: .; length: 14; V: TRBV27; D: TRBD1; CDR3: CASSIWTGDEKLFF; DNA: TGTGCCAGCAGTATATGGACAGGGGATGAAAAACTGTTTTTT
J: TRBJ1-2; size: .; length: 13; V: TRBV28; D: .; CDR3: CASSGDSNYGYTF; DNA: TGTGCCAGCAGTGGTGACAGTAACTATGGCTACACCTTC
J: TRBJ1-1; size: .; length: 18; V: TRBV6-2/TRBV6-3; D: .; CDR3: CASSYSPDRIYTNTEAFF; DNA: TGTGCCAGCAGTTACTCACCCGACAGGATTTATACGAACACTGAAGCTTTCTTT
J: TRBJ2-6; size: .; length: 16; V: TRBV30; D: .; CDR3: CAWSVLGLSGANVLTF; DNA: TGTGCCTGGAGTGTACTAGGGCTCTCTGGGGCCAACGTCCTGACTTTC
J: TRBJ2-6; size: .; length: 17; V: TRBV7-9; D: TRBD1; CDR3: CASSSNRGQAGANVLTF; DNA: TGTGCCAGCAGCTCCAACAGGGGGCAGGCGGGGGCCAACGTCCTGACTTTC
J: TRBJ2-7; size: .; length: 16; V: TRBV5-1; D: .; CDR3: CASSFERTAVSYEQYF; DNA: TGCGCCAGCAGCTTTGAGAGGACAGCCGTATCCTACGAGCAGTACTTC
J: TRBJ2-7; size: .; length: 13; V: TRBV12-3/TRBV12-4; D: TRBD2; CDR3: CASSENRLAGAFF; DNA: TGTGCCAGCAGTGAGAACCGACTAGCGGGGGCCTTCTTC
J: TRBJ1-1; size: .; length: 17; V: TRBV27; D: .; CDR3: CASSSLLRGGKGTEAFF; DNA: TGTGCCAGCAGTTCACTGCTTAGGGGGGGTAAGGGCACTGAAGCTTTCTTT
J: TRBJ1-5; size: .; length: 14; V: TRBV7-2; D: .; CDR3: CASSLRGEGQPQHF; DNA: TGTGCCAGCAGCTTGCGAGGGGAGGGTCAGCCCCAGCATTTT
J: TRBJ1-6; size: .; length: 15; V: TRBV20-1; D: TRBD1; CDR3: CSASAGTGGRAPLHF; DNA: TGCAGTGCTAGTGCCGGGACAGGGGGTCGAGCACCCCTCCACTTT
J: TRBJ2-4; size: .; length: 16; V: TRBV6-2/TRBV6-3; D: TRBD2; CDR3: CASSHGRSLAKNIQYF; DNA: TGTGCCAGCAGTCACGGGAGGTCTCTAGCCAAAAACATTCAGTACTTC
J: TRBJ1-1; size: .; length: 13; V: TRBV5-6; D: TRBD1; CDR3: CASSLPDRSEAFF; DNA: TGTGCCAGCAGCTTACCGGACAGGTCTGAAGCTTTCTTT
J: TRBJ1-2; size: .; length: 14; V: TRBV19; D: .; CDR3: CASSTAGLSYGYTF; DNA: TGTGCCAGTAGTACGGCAGGGCTGAGCTATGGCTACACCTTC
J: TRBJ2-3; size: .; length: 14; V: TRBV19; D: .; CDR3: CASGYKSGTQIEYF; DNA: TGTGCCAGTGGATACAAATCCGGGACTCAAATCGAGTATTTT
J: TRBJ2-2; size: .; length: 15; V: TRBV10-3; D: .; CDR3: CAISESRVTTGELFF; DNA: TGTGCCATCAGTGAGTCCAGGGTGACCACCGGGGAGCTGTTTTTT
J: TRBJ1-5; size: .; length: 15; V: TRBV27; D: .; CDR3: CATGGGQGGVQPQHF; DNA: TGTGCCACCGGCGGTGGGCAGGGCGGCGTTCAGCCCCAGCATTTT